Following are 5 T cell receptor beta chains from one sample sequenced in a study of Graves' ophthalmopathy and Graves' hyperthyroidism. Amplified TCR beta CDR3 regions were obtained using RNA transcripts as template. RT-PCR was first run with HTBI primers, then multiplex PCR in a second round. Using its own MiXCR run on the multiplex PCR reads, TCRdb lists one record per CDR3 protein. The sample lists 900,000 to 1,200,000 distinct CDR3 sequences; less than 45% were seen once. Sample: peripheral blood or thyroid tissue (not recorded which). The receptors here all came from an adult man with Graves' hyperthyroidism.

The rearrangement links TRBV10-3 to TRBJ2-7; TRBD2 matches 7 bases. The V and J ends lost 10 bases and 1 base, in that order; junction bases with no gene match: 10. Germline values: CDR1 ENHRY, CDR2 SYGVKD. The CDR3 loop spans 14 amino acids. The CDR3: CATTTGRSSYEQYF. CDR3 in DNA: TGTGCCACCACAACCGGGAGGTCGTCCTACGAGCAGTACTTC.

In its sample, this clonotype was seen many times. The chain links TRBV11-2 to TRBJ2-7; 9 positions match TRBD1. The V gene end was trimmed by 1 base and the J gene end by 5 bases; junction bases not matched to a gene: 0. The CDR3 extends over 13 amino acids. Germline-derived CDR1 and CDR2 are SGHAT and FQNNGV. The CDR3 DNA sequence: TGTGCCAGCAGCTTAGGACAGGGGGACGAGCAGTACTTC. It specifies CASSLGQGDEQYF.

V usage is TRBV9 and J usage is TRBJ2-7; 7 bases align to TRBD1. The CDR3 is 14 amino acids. V shed 5 bases, J shed 3 bases, and the junction held 8 bases outside the gene matches. The V gene's germline CDR1 is SGDLS and CDR2 YYNGEE. The DNA for the CDR3 is TGTGCCAGCAGGGTACAGGGGATTCACTACGAGCAGTACTTC. Amino acids: CASRVQGIHYEQYF.

The chain uses TRBV10-3 and TRBJ2-3, with D possibly being TRBD2 (6 bases). CDR1 is ENHRY and CDR2 is SYGVKD in the germline V gene. With 9 bases removed from V and 4 bases from J, the gap between germline ends came to 20 bases. The CDR3 length is 15 residues. CDR3 amino acids: CAITEGTGSADTQYF. For the CDR3, the DNA is TGTGCCATAACGGAGGGGACCGGGTCGGCAGATACGCAGTATTTT.

Many counts were recorded for this clonotype. The V and J genes are TRBV7-6 and TRBJ2-7, with a tentative D call TRBD1 (6 bases). The CDR3 runs to 17 residues. V was trimmed by 3 bases and J by 7 bases, leaving 25 bases between them. The V gene's germline CDR1 is SGHVS and CDR2 FNYEAQ. The CDR3 DNA is TGTGCCAGCAGCTTCGACGGAACCGGGACACCCCTCTGGGAGCAGTACTTC. Translating gives CASSFDGTGTPLWEQYF.